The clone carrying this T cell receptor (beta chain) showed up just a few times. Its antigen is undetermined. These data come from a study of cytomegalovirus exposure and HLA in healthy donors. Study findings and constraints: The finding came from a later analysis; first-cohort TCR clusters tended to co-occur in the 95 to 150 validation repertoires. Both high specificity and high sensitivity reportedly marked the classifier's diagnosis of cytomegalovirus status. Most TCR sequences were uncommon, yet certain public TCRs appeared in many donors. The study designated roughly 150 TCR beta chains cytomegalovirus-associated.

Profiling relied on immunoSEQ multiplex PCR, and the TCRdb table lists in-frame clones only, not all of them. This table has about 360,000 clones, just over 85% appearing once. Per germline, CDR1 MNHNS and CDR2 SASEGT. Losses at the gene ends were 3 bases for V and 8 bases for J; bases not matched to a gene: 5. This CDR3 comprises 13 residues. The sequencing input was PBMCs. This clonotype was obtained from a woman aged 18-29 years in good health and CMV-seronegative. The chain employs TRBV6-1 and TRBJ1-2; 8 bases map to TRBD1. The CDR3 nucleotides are TGTGCCAGCAGTGATTGGACAGGGCAAGGCTACACCTTC. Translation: CASSDWTGQGYTF.